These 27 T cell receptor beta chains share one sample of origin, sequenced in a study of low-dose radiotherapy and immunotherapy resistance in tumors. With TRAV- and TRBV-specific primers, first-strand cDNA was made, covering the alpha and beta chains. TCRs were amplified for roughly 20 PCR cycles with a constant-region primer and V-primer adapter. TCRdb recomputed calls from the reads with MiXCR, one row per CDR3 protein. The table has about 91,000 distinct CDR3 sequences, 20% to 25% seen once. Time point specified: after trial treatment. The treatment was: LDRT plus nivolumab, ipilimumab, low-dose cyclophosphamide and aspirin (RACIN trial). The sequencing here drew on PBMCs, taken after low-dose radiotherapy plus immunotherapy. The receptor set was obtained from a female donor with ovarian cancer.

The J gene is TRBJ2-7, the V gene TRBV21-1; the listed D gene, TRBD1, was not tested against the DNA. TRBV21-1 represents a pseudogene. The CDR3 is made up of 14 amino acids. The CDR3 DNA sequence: TGTGCCAGCTCCACAGGGGAGAGGGCCTACGAGCAGTACTTC. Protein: CASSTGERAYEQYF.

The CDR3 loop reads CASSVDGTGTYEQYF. The CDR3 DNA is TGTGCCAGCAGCGTAGACGGGACGGGAACCTACGAGCAGTACTTC. J is TRBJ2-7 and V is TRBV9, with D perhaps assigned TRBD1 or TRBD2 (5 bases each). Germline V gene sequence: CDR1 SGDLS, CDR2 YYNGEE. The CDR3 contains 15 residues. V was clipped by 0 bases and J by 2 bases, with 12 bases between them.

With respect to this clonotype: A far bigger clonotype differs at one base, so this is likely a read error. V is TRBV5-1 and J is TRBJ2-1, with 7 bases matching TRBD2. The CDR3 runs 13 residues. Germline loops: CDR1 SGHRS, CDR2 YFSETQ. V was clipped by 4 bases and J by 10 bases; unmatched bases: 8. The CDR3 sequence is CASSRSGTYEQFF. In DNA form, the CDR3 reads TGCGCCAGCAGCCGCAGCGGGACCTACGAGCAGTTCTTC. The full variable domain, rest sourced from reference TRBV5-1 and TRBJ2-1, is KAGVTQTPRYLIKTRGQQVTLSCSPISGHRSVSWYQQTPGQGLQFLFEYFSETQRNKGNFPGRFSGRQFSNSRSEMNVSTLELGDSALYLCASSRSGTYEQFFGPGTRLTVL.

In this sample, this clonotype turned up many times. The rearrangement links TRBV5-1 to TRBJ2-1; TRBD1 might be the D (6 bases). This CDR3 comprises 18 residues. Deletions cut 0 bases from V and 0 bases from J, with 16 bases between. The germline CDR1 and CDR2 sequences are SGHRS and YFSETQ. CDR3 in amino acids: CASSLELTGPHSYNEQFF. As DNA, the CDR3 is TGCGCCAGCAGCTTGGAGCTTACAGGGCCGCACTCCTACAATGAGCAGTTCTTC. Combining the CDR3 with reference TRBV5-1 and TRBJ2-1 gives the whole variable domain KAGVTQTPRYLIKTRGQQVTLSCSPISGHRSVSWYQQTPGQGLQFLFEYFSETQRNKGNFPGRFSGRQFSNSRSEMNVSTLELGDSALYLCASSLELTGPHSYNEQFFGPGTRLTVL.

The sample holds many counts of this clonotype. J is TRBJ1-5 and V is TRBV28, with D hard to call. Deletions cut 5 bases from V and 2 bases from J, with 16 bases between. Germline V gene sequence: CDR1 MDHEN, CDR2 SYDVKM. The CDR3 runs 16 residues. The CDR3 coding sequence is TGTGCCAGCAGTCCGTTATCGGGGTCTCGCAATCAGCCCCAGCATTTT. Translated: CASSPLSGSRNQPQHF. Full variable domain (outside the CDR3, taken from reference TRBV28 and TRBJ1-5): DVKVTQSSRYLVKRTGEKVFLECVQDMDHENMFWYRQDPGLGLRLIYFSYDVKMKEKGDIPEGYSVSREKKERFSLILESASTNQTSMYLCASSPLSGSRNQPQHFGDGTRLSIL.

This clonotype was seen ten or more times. CDR3 sequence: CSVGGGQGSYEQFF. For the CDR3, the DNA is TGCAGCGTTGGCGGGGGACAGGGGTCCTATGAGCAGTTCTTC. J is TRBJ2-1 and V is TRBV29-1; TRBD1 agrees at 10 bases. The germline V gene encodes CDR1 SQVTM and CDR2 ANQGSEA. The V segment lost 4 bases and the J segment 8 bases; nucleotides outside the gene matches: 8. The CDR3 contains 14 residues.

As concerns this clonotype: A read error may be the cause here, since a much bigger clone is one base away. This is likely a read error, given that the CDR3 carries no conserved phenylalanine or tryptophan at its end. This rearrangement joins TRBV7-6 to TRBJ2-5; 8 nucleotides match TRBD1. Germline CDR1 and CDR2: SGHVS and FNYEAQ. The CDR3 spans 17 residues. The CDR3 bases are TGTGCTAGCAGCTTAGCCTTGACAGGGGCGTTAGGGGAGACCCAGTACTCC. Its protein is CASSLALTGALGETQYS.

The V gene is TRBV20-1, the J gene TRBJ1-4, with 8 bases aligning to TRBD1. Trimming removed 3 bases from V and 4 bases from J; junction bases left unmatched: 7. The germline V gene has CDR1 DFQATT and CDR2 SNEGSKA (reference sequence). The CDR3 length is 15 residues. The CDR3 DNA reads TGCAGTGCTAGGCCCCCGACAGGGGATAATGAAAAACTGTTTTTT. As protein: CSARPPTGDNEKLFF.

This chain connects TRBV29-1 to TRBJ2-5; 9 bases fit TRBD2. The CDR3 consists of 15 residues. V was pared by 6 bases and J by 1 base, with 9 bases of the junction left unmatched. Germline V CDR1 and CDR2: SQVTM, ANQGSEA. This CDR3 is CSVLRAGGLQETQYF. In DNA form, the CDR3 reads TGCAGCGTGCTGAGGGCGGGGGGGCTCCAAGAGACCCAGTACTTC.

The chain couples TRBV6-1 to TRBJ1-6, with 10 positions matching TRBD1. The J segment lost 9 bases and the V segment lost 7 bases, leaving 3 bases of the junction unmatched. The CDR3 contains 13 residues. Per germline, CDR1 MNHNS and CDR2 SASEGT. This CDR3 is CASTRDRGSPLHF. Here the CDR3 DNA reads TGTGCCAGCACCCGGGACAGGGGTTCACCCCTCCACTTT.

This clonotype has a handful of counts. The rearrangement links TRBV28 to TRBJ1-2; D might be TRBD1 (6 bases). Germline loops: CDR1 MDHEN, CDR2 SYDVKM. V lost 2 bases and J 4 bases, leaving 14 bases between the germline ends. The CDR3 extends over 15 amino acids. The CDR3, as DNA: TGTGCCAGCAGTTTACCCGACAGGAGGCCCTATGGCTACACCTTC. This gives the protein CASSLPDRRPYGYTF.

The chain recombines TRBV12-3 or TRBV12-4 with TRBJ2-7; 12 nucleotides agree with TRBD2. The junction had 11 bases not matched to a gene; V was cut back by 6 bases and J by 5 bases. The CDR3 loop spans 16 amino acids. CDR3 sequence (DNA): TGTGCCAGCAGCTCGCGAGGACTAGCGGGGTCCCACGAGCAGTACTTC. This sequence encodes CASSSRGLAGSHEQYF.

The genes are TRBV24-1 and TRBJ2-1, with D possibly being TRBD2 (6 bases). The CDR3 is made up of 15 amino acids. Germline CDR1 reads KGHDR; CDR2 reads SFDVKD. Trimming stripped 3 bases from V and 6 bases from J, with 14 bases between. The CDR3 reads CATSDRRGGLNEQFF. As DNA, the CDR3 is TGTGCCACCAGTGATCGAAGGGGAGGACTCAATGAGCAGTTCTTC.

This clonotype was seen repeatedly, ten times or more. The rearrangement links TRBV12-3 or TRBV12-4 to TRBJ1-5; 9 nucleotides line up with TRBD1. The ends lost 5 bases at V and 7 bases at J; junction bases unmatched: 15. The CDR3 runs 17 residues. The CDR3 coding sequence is TGTGCCAGCAGTGATGACAGGGGGGTTATCGTTGGGCAGCCCCAGCATTTT. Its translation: CASSDDRGVIVGQPQHF.

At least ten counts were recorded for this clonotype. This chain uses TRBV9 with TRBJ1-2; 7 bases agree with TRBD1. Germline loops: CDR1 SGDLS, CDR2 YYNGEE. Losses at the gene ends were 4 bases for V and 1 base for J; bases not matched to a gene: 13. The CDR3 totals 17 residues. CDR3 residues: CASSKRPDRANNYGYTF. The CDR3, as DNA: TGTGCCAGCAGCAAACGACCCGACAGGGCAAATAACTATGGCTACACCTTC.

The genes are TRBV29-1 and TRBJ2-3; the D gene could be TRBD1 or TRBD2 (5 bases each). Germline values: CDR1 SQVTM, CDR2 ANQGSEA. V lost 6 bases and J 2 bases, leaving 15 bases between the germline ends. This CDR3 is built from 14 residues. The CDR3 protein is CSVHSGANTDTQYF. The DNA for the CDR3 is TGCAGCGTCCACTCCGGGGCGAACACAGATACGCAGTATTTT.

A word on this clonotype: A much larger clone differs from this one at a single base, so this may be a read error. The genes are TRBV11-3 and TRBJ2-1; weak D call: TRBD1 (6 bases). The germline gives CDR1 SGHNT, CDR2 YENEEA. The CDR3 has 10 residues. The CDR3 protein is CTSSSRQVIF. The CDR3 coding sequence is TGTACCAGCAGCTCCAGACAGGTGATCTTC.

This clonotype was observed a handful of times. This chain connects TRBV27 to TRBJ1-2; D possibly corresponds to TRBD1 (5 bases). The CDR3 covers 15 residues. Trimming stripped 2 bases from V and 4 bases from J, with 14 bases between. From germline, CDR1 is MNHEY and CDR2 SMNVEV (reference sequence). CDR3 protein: CASSLMGGLGYGYTF. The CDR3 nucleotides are TGTGCCAGCAGTTTAATGGGGGGTCTCGGCTATGGCTACACCTTC.

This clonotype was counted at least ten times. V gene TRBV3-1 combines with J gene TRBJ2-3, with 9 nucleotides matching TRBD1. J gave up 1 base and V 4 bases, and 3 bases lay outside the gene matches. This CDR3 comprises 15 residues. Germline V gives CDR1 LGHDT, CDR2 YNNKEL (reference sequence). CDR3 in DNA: TGTGCCAGCAGCCTGCGGACAGGGGGCACAGATACGCAGTATTTT. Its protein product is CASSLRTGGTDTQYF.

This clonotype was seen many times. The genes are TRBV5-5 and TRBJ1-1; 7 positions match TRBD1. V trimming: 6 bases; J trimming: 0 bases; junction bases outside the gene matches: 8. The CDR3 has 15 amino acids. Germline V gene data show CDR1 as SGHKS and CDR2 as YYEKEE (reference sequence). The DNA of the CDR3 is TGTGCCAGCATCCTCCGGGACAGCCTGAACACTGAAGCTTTCTTT. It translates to CASILRDSLNTEAFF.

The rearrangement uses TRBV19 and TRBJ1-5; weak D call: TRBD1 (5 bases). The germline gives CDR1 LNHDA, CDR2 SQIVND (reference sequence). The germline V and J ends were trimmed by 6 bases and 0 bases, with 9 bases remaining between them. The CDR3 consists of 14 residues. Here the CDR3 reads CASRGRISNQPQHF. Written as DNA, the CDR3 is TGTGCCAGTAGGGGACGGATTAGCAATCAGCCCCAGCATTTT.

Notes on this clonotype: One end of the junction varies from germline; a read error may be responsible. The CDR3 protein is CASSYSGTDQETQNF. Here the CDR3 DNA reads TGTGCCAGCAGTTACTCCGGGACAGACCAAGAGACCCAGAACTTC. V gene TRBV6-2 or TRBV6-3 combines with J gene TRBJ2-5; the match to TRBD1 covers 7 bases. Looked up from germline, CDR1 is MNHEY and CDR2 is SVGEGT. The CDR3 runs to 15 residues.

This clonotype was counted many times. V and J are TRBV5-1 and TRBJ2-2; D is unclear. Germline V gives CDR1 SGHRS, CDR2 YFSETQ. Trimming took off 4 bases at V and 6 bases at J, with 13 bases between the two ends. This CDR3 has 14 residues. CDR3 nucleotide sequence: TGCGCCAGCAGCACGCAGTGGGGTTCCGGGGAGCTGTTTTTT. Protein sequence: CASSTQWGSGELFF.

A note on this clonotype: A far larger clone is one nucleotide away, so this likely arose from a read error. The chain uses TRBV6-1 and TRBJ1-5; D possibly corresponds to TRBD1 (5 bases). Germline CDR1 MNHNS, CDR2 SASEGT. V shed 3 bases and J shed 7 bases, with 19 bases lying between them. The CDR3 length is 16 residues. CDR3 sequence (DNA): TGTGCCAGCAGTGAGAGCAAGCAGGGTCTTGGCCAGCCCCAGCATTTT. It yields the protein CASSESKQGLGQPQHF.

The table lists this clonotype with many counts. This CDR3 reads CASSVVERGFSTDTQYF. DNA for the CDR3: TGTGCCAGCAGCGTAGTGGAGCGGGGGTTTAGCACAGATACGCAGTATTTT. The chain uses TRBV9 and TRBJ2-3; 8 bases align to TRBD2. Germline V CDR1 and CDR2: SGDLS, YYNGEE. The junction had 6 bases not matched to a gene; V was cut back by 0 bases and J by 0 bases. This CDR3 spans 17 amino acids.

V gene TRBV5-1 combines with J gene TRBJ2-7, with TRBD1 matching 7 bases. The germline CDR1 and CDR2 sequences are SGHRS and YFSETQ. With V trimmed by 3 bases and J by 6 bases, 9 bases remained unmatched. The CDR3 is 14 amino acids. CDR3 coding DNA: TGCGCCAGCAGCTCCACGACAGGGCTGGGCGAGCAGTACTTC. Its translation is CASSSTTGLGEQYF.

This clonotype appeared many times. CDR3 residues: CASSFAVQYNSPLHF. Written as DNA, the CDR3 is TGTGCCAGCAGTTTTGCGGTCCAATACAATTCACCCCTCCACTTT. This chain joins TRBV28 and TRBJ1-6; no firm D call. Germline V lookup: CDR1 MDHEN, CDR2 SYDVKM. The CDR3 spans 15 residues. The V and J ends lost 3 bases and 7 bases respectively, with 13 bases between them.